The 30 T cell receptor beta chains listed next were all sequenced from one sample in a study of PD-1 blockade in classical Hodgkin lymphoma. Regarding time point: cycle 4 day 1 (C4D1), after about 6 weeks of nivolumab. All the patients suffered relapse after autologous stem cell transplantation, and brentuximab vedotin exposure differed. Sequencing used immunoSEQ multiplex PCR; TCRdb keeps in-frame clones, though not all of them. Of 90,000 or so clones listed, roughly 73% are singletons. The material was peripheral blood mononuclear cells (PBMCs), obtained before the fourth cycle of nivolumab. These receptors all come from a human donor with classical Hodgkin lymphoma.

Regarding this clone: This specimen includes other DNA sequences encoding the same CDR3. The chain links TRBV2 to TRBJ2-1, with 10 bases matching TRBD2. Germline V gives CDR1 SNHLY, CDR2 FYNNEI. The CDR3 length is 15 residues. The V gene end was trimmed by 6 bases and the J gene end by 2 bases; junction bases not matched to a gene: 4. For the CDR3, the DNA is TGTGCCAGCAGGGGAACTAGCGGGGCCTACAATGAGCAGTTCTTC. Translated: CASRGTSGAYNEQFF.

The genes are TRBV10-3 and TRBJ1-2, with D maybe TRBD1 (6 bases). The CDR3 totals 17 residues. Trimming cost V 5 bases and J 3 bases, with 22 bases left between them. Per germline, CDR1 ENHRY and CDR2 SYGVKD. The CDR3 sequence: CAISRPLQGPLDYGYTF. In nucleotides, the CDR3 is TGTGCCATCAGTAGACCGCTTCAGGGGCCCCTGGACTATGGCTACACCTTC.

The gene calls are TRBV6-6 and TRBJ2-3; no firm D call. V lost 6 bases and J 4 bases, leaving 14 bases between the germline ends. The CDR3 length is 14 residues. Germline V lookup: CDR1 MNHNY, CDR2 SVGAGI (reference sequence). CDR3 region: CASSIPGEPDTQYF. The CDR3, as DNA: TGTGCCAGCAGCATCCCGGGCGAACCAGATACGCAGTATTTT.

V is TRBV18 and J is TRBJ1-5, with 8 positions matching TRBD1. Germline trimming cut 2 bases from V and 5 bases from J; bases unmatched to any gene: 2. This CDR3 region has 14 residues. Germline V gives CDR1 KGHSH, CDR2 LQKENI. This CDR3 is CASSPDRGDQPQHF. The DNA of the CDR3 is TGTGCCAGCTCACCAGACAGGGGAGATCAGCCCCAGCATTTT.

V gene TRBV9 combines with J gene TRBJ2-1, with 11 bases matching TRBD2. Germline V gives CDR1 SGDLS, CDR2 YYNGEE. V shed 2 bases and J 7 bases; nucleotides not matched to a gene: 5. The CDR3 spans 15 residues. CDR3 DNA: TGTGCCAGCAGCGTCTTAGCGGGAGGGCGTAATGAGCAGTTCTTC. Its protein product is CASSVLAGGRNEQFF.

J is TRBJ2-1 and V is TRBV9, with D perhaps given as TRBD1 or TRBD2 (5 bases each). Per the germline V gene, CDR1 is SGDLS and CDR2 is YYNGEE. V was clipped by 3 bases and J by 6 bases, with 13 bases between them. This CDR3 is 14 amino acids long. DNA of the CDR3: TGTGCCAGCAGCGAGTGGGGGATTAGCAATGAGCAGTTCTTC. Protein sequence: CASSEWGISNEQFF.

This chain joins TRBV18 and TRBJ2-3; D is unclear. Germline assignment: CDR1 KGHSH and CDR2 LQKENI. The germline V and J ends were trimmed by 2 bases and 6 bases, with 6 bases remaining between them. The CDR3 covers 12 residues. CDR3 coding DNA: TGTGCCAGCTCACCAGGGCCGGATACGCAGTATTTT. It encodes CASSPGPDTQYF.

The chain carries TRBV6-5 and TRBJ1-1; weak D call: TRBD1 (5 bases). This CDR3 comprises 15 residues. CDR1 MNHEY and CDR2 SVGAGI come from the germline V gene. Deletions cut 0 bases from V and 4 bases from J, with 12 bases between. The CDR3 is CASSYSPGWSTEAFF. The CDR3 DNA reads as TGTGCCAGCAGTTACTCGCCAGGGTGGAGCACTGAAGCTTTCTTT.

This clone was picked up a small number of times. The chain has TRBV10-3 and TRBJ1-5, with 7 positions matching TRBD1. The germline V gene has CDR1 ENHRY and CDR2 SYGVKD. V lost 6 bases, J lost 7 bases, and 21 bases stayed unmatched. This CDR3 contains 18 residues. CDR3: CAISLDRQGGHPEQPQHF. For the CDR3, the DNA is TGTGCCATCAGCCTTGACCGGCAGGGGGGACATCCCGAACAGCCCCAGCATTTT.

The V and J genes are TRBV6-5 and TRBJ2-7; D might be TRBD1 (6 bases). The CDR3 contains 13 residues. Per the germline V gene, CDR1 is MNHEY and CDR2 is SVGAGI. V lost 6 bases and J lost 2, with 11 bases in between. This CDR3 is CASSYRETYEQYF. In DNA, the CDR3 is TGTGCCAGCAGCTACAGGGAGACCTACGAGCAGTACTTC.

This clone has just one count. The chain joins TRBV9 to TRBJ2-7, with D possibly TRBD1 on 6 matching bases. The CDR3 is made up of 16 amino acids. Germline assignment: CDR1 SGDLS and CDR2 YYNGEE. Trimming left V 0 bases short and J 3 bases short, with 16 bases between. The CDR3 reads CASSVGAGQHLYEQYF. The DNA for the CDR3 is TGTGCCAGCAGCGTAGGGGCCGGACAGCACCTCTACGAGCAGTACTTC.

V usage is TRBV29-1 and J usage is TRBJ1-4; 11 bases fit TRBD1. The length of the CDR3 is 13 residues. V gave up 7 bases and J gave up 10 bases; unmatched junction bases: 8. Germline V gene lookup returns CDR1 SQVTM and CDR2 ANQGSEA. The CDR3 here is CSARTGGQGKLFF. The CDR3 nucleotides are TGCAGCGCCAGGACAGGGGGCCAAGGAAAACTGTTTTTT. The whole variable domain, remainder taken from reference TRBV29-1 and TRBJ1-4, is SAVISQKPSRDICQRGTSLTIQCQVDSQVTMMFWYRQQPGQSLTLIATANQGSEATYESGFVIDKFPISRPNLTFSTLTVSNMSPEDSSIYLCSARTGGQGKLFFGSGTQLSVL.

The rearrangement joins TRBV6-5 to TRBJ1-6; 7 positions agree with TRBD1. The CDR3 contains 14 residues. The junction had 6 bases not matched to a gene; V was cut back by 6 bases and J by 7 bases. Germline loops: CDR1 MNHEY, CDR2 SVGAGI. The CDR3 is CASRPWDSNSPLHF. The CDR3 nucleotides are TGTGCCAGCAGGCCCTGGGACAGCAATTCACCCCTCCACTTT.

The V gene is TRBV18, the J gene TRBJ1-4; 8 bases map to TRBD1. CDR3 length: 16 residues. Germline trimming cut 3 bases from V and 8 bases from J; bases unmatched to any gene: 11. Germline V gene sequence: CDR1 KGHSH, CDR2 LQKENI. This CDR3 is CASSPPGGQGLEKLFF. For the CDR3, the DNA is TGTGCCAGCTCACCCCCAGGCGGACAGGGCCTCGAAAAACTGTTTTTT.

This chain links TRBV6-5 with TRBJ2-4; 11 nucleotides match TRBD1. Germline V gene lookup returns CDR1 MNHEY and CDR2 SVGAGI. J gave up 3 bases and V 2 bases, and 3 bases lay outside the gene matches. The CDR3 contains 16 residues. The CDR3 region is CASSYGQGAVKNIQYF. CDR3 DNA: TGTGCCAGCAGTTACGGACAGGGGGCGGTCAAAAACATTCAGTACTTC.

This clone has a handful of counts. This chain joins TRBV6-4 and TRBJ2-3; TRBD1 or TRBD2 may be the D gene (6 bases each). The CDR3 spans 14 residues. Trimming shortened V by 0 bases and J by 6 bases, and 10 bases separated the two germline ends. CDR1 and CDR2 from the germline V gene are MRHNA and SNTAGT. CDR3 protein: CASSDSGGHDTQYF. The DNA for the CDR3 is TGTGCCAGCAGTGACTCGGGGGGCCACGATACGCAGTATTTT.

This clone was recorded once. The V call is TRBV7-9, the J call TRBJ1-2; the match to TRBD1 covers 7 bases. This CDR3 contains 16 residues. Germline V gene sequence: CDR1 SEHNR, CDR2 FQNEAQ (reference sequence). V dropped 1 base and J dropped 3; count of bases not matched to a gene: 8. CDR3 loop: CASSLVQIDRDYGYTF. The CDR3 DNA follows: TGTGCCAGCAGCTTAGTCCAAATTGACAGGGACTATGGCTACACCTTC.

The V and J genes are TRBV19 and TRBJ2-3, with 9 bases aligning to TRBD2. The germline V gene has CDR1 LNHDA and CDR2 SQIVND (reference sequence). This CDR3 is 15 amino acids long. After removal of 4 bases from V and 0 bases from J, the junction contained 2 bases not matched to a gene. The CDR3 region has the DNA TGTGCCAGTAGTAGGCTAGCGGGGAGCACAGATACGCAGTATTTT. This sequence encodes CASSRLAGSTDTQYF. Together with reference TRBV19 and TRBJ2-3, the CDR3 gives the full variable domain: DGGITQSPKYLFRKEGQNVTLSCEQNLNHDAMYWYRQDPGQGLRLIYYSQIVNDFQKGDIAEGYSVSREKKESFPLTVTSAQKNPTAFYLCASSRLAGSTDTQYFGPGTRLTVL.

This clone has more than one count but fewer than ten. This chain links TRBV28 with TRBJ1-2; D gene unclear. The CDR3 is 15 residues long. Between the trimmed V and J ends, which lost 5 bases and 5 bases, there was a span of 18 bases. Germline lookup yields CDR1 MDHEN and CDR2 SYDVKM. This CDR3 reads CASSITGTARYGYTF. In nucleotides, the CDR3 is TGTGCCAGCAGTATTACGGGAACTGCTAGATATGGCTACACCTTC.

The chain carries TRBV10-3 and TRBJ1-2; possible D gene TRBD1, 6 bases. From germline, CDR1 is ENHRY and CDR2 SYGVKD. This CDR3 has 16 residues. V was clipped by 7 bases and J by 3 bases, with 21 bases between them. CDR3 region: CAINSLFGGPDYGYTF. CDR3 DNA sequence: TGTGCCATCAACTCCTTATTCGGGGGGCCAGACTATGGCTACACCTTC.

This clone was recorded a few times. The chain combines TRBV30 with TRBJ2-5; 7 bases line up with TRBD1. The V segment lost 3 bases and the J segment 5 bases; nucleotides outside the gene matches: 9. Germline V gene data show CDR1 as GTSNPN and CDR2 as SVGIG (reference sequence). This CDR3 has 14 residues. This CDR3 is CAWSGSGTVETQYF. For the CDR3, the DNA is TGTGCCTGGAGCGGATCCGGGACAGTGGAGACCCAGTACTTC. The whole variable domain, filled in from reference TRBV30 and TRBJ2-5, reads SQTIHQWPATLVQPVGSPLSLECTVEGTSNPNLYWYRQAAGRGLQLLFYSVGIGQISSEVPQNLSASRPQDRQFILSSKKLLLSDSGFYLCAWSGSGTVETQYFGPGTRLLVL.

This chain joins TRBV19 and TRBJ2-7; 14 bases line up with TRBD2. V shed 4 bases, J shed 4 bases, and the junction held 6 bases outside the gene matches. Germline V gene sequence: CDR1 LNHDA, CDR2 SQIVND (reference sequence). The CDR3 sequence is 16 residues long. DNA for the CDR3: TGTGCCAGTAGTAAACCGGGGACTAGCGGGAGTTACGAGCAGTACTTC. The encoded protein is CASSKPGTSGSYEQYF.

The chain employs TRBV6-6 and TRBJ2-7; D unresolved. V lost 5 bases to trimming and J lost 2 bases, with 16 bases between them. The CDR3 loop spans 15 amino acids. The germline gives CDR1 MNHNY, CDR2 SVGAGI (reference sequence). The CDR3 reads CASSMDGPPPYEQYF. Written as DNA, the CDR3 is TGTGCCAGCAGTATGGATGGCCCGCCCCCCTACGAGCAGTACTTC.

J is TRBJ1-1 and V is TRBV15, with D hard to call. CDR1 is LNHNV, CDR2 YYDKDF, per germline (reference sequence). The V end lost 0 bases, the J end lost 1 base, and 9 bases lay between the germline ends. This CDR3 has 15 residues. As DNA, the CDR3 is TGTGCCACCAGCAGAGAGCTGAAGAGGAACACTGAAGCTTTCTTT. Amino acids: CATSRELKRNTEAFF. Combining the CDR3 with reference TRBV15 and TRBJ1-1 gives the whole variable domain DAMVIQNPRYQVTQFGKPVTLSCSQTLNHNVMYWYQQKSSQAPKLLFHYYDKDFNNEADTPDNFQSRRPNTSFCFLDIRSPGLGDTAMYLCATSRELKRNTEAFFGQGTRLTVV.

The gene calls are TRBV6-1 and TRBJ2-2; tentative D call: TRBD2 (5 bases). V lost 4 bases and J lost 6, with 18 bases in between. This CDR3 is 16 amino acids long. Germline V gene lookup returns CDR1 MNHNS and CDR2 SASEGT. CDR3 residues: CASSVASLGSPGELFF. The CDR3 bases are TGTGCCAGCAGTGTCGCTAGTTTGGGGAGTCCCGGGGAGCTGTTTTTT.

This rearrangement joins TRBV4-2 to TRBJ2-7; 14 bases map to TRBD2. V shed 1 base, J shed 4 bases, and the junction held 12 bases outside the gene matches. Germline CDR1 LGHNA, CDR2 YNFKEQ. The length of the CDR3 is 19 residues. The CDR3 reads CASSQALYLGTSGRYEQYF. The CDR3 bases are TGTGCCAGCAGCCAAGCATTGTATTTGGGGACTAGCGGGAGATACGAGCAGTACTTC.

This clone has only a few counts. The chain links TRBV30 to TRBJ1-4, with 7 bases that match TRBD1. Trimming removed 2 bases from V and 5 bases from J; junction bases left unmatched: 11. Germline V gene lookup returns CDR1 GTSNPN and CDR2 SVGIG (reference sequence). CDR3 length: 16 amino acids. The CDR3 region has the DNA TGTGCCTGGAGTTCAGCCTCGACAGGGACCAATGAAAAACTGTTTTTT. Translated, it gives CAWSSASTGTNEKLFF. Full variable domain (missing parts from reference TRBV30 and TRBJ1-4): SQTIHQWPATLVQPVGSPLSLECTVEGTSNPNLYWYRQAAGRGLQLLFYSVGIGQISSEVPQNLSASRPQDRQFILSSKKLLLSDSGFYLCAWSSASTGTNEKLFFGSGTQLSVL.

This clone has a single count. This chain joins TRBV5-6 and TRBJ2-7; no firm D call. Germline CDR1 reads SGHDT; CDR2 reads YYEEEE. The CDR3 covers 14 residues. V dropped 0 bases and J dropped 5 bases, with 12 bases sitting between them. The CDR3 coding sequence is TGTGCCAGCAGCTTGGAGAGCGCGTGGGACGAGCAGTACTTC. This codes for CASSLESAWDEQYF.

This chain links TRBV27 with TRBJ1-5, with 8 nucleotides matching TRBD1. The germline gives CDR1 MNHEY, CDR2 SMNVEV (reference sequence). With 6 bases clipped from V and 5 bases from J, the junction kept 6 bases outside the gene matches. There are 14 residues in the CDR3. CDR3 residues: CASSPTGVDQPQHF. The CDR3 nucleotides read TGTGCCAGCAGCCCGACAGGGGTGGATCAGCCCCAGCATTTT.

This chain joins TRBV6-5 and TRBJ1-2; D unresolved. Trimming removed 2 bases at V and 2 bases at J, with 9 bases between. The germline V gene encodes CDR1 MNHEY and CDR2 SVGAGI. CDR3 length: 14 amino acids. The CDR3, as DNA: TGTGCCAGCAGTTACGGCGCGATCAACTATGGCTACACCTTC. Protein sequence: CASSYGAINYGYTF.